These 24 T cell receptor beta chains were sequenced from one sample in a study of Ad26.COV2.S vaccination and SARS-CoV-2 variants. Specified treatment: around 19 received Ad26.COV2.S at low or high dose, single or two shots; roughly five received placebo; per-sample allocation not given. Specimen acquisition occurred on day 63 following the initial vaccine or placebo injection. The protocol was immunoSEQ multiplex PCR, while the TCRdb copy is restricted to in-frame clones and leaves out a portion. The sample records roughly 320,000 clones, around nine tenths being singletons. Sequencing used peripheral blood, obtained in a trial of Ad26.COV2.S vaccine versus placebo. The origin of the receptors is a person between 18 and 65 years old who received the Ad26.COV2.S COVID-19 vaccine or a placebo.

In DNA, the CDR3 is TGTGCCAGCAGTCATCGGGGGACTCCCTATGATGAGCAGTTCTTC. The encoded protein is CASSHRGTPYDEQFF. This rearrangement joins TRBV11-2 to TRBJ2-1; D might be TRBD2 (6 bases). This CDR3 is 15 amino acids long. V was pared by 6 bases and J by 8 bases, with 20 bases between. CDR1 and CDR2 from the germline V gene are SGHAT and FQNNGV.

V gene TRBV7-2 combines with J gene TRBJ1-6, with D possibly TRBD1 on 5 matching bases. The CDR3 is 15 residues long. Germline values: CDR1 SGHTA, CDR2 FQGNSA. Trimming removed 1 base at V and 9 bases at J, with 13 bases between. CDR3 coding DNA: TGTGCCAGCAGCTTAGTTGTAGGGGAGGGTTCACCCCTCCACTTT. Its translation is CASSLVVGEGSPLHF.

This clone has a single count. This chain connects TRBV15 to TRBJ1-6; D might be TRBD1 (6 bases). V was pared by 0 bases and J by 9 bases, with 15 bases between. CDR3 size: 16 residues. Germline V lookup: CDR1 LNHNV, CDR2 YYDKDF (reference sequence). CDR3: CATSRDLTQGSSPLHF. In DNA form, the CDR3 reads TGTGCCACCAGCAGAGATCTTACTCAGGGGAGTTCACCCCTCCACTTT. Variable domain in full (rest from reference TRBV15 and TRBJ1-6): DAMVIQNPRYQVTQFGKPVTLSCSQTLNHNVMYWYQQKSSQAPKLLFHYYDKDFNNEADTPDNFQSRRPNTSFCFLDIRSPGLGDTAMYLCATSRDLTQGSSPLHFGNGTRLTVT.

V is TRBV4-3 and J is TRBJ2-3; possibly TRBD1 for D (5 bases). The V end lost 0 bases, the J end lost 1 base, and 14 bases lay between the germline ends. This CDR3 has 17 residues. CDR1 is LGHNA, CDR2 YSLEER, per germline. The CDR3 spells CASSQEAALGGTDTQYF. CDR3 nucleotide sequence: TGCGCCAGCAGCCAAGAAGCAGCCTTAGGGGGCACAGATACGCAGTATTTT.

The chain joins TRBV7-9 to TRBJ2-6; D not certain. The CDR3 totals 15 residues. V was clipped by 3 bases and J by 1 base, with 7 bases between them. Per the germline V gene, CDR1 is SEHNR and CDR2 is FQNEAQ (reference sequence). In DNA, the CDR3 is TGTGCCAGCAGCTTGGGTGGATCTGGGGCCAACGTCCTGACTTTC. Protein: CASSLGGSGANVLTF.

The chain has TRBV6-5 and TRBJ2-1, with unresolved D. V lost 3 bases and J 1 base, leaving 10 bases between the germline ends. Germline V gives CDR1 MNHEY, CDR2 SVGAGI. The CDR3 is made up of 15 amino acids. This chain's CDR3 is CASSYSANSYNEQFF. The CDR3 DNA reads TGTGCCAGCAGTTATAGTGCAAATTCCTACAATGAGCAGTTCTTC.

The V call is TRBV2, the J call TRBJ1-5; a weak D match, TRBD1 (6 bases). Germline loops: CDR1 SNHLY, CDR2 FYNNEI. The CDR3 sequence is 13 residues long. The CDR3: CASKGESNQPQHF. In DNA, the CDR3 is TGTGCATCTAAGGGGGAGAGCAATCAGCCCCAGCATTTT. Using reference TRBV2 and TRBJ1-5 for the parts outside the CDR3, the full variable domain is EPEVTQTPSHQVTQMGQEVILRCVPISNHLYFYWYRQILGQKVEFLVSFYNNEISEKSEIFDDQFSVERPDGSNFTLKIRSTKLEDSAMYFCASKGESNQPQHFGDGTRLSIL.

This chain uses TRBV2 with TRBJ2-2, with 9 positions matching TRBD1. The CDR3 has 15 amino acids. Germline CDR1 SNHLY, CDR2 FYNNEI. V was clipped by 6 bases and J by 4 bases; unmatched bases: 6. The CDR3 sequence is CASRTGQGGTGELFF. The CDR3 DNA reads as TGTGCCAGCAGAACGGGACAGGGCGGCACCGGGGAGCTGTTTTTT.

The rearrangement uses TRBV7-3 and TRBJ1-5; 8 bases align to TRBD1. CDR1 and CDR2 from the germline V gene are SGHTA and FQGTGA. With 5 bases clipped from V and 3 bases from J, the junction kept 12 bases outside the gene matches. The CDR3 extends over 17 amino acids. The CDR3 protein is CASSPNPGTGDNQPQHF. The CDR3 DNA sequence: TGTGCCAGCAGCCCAAACCCTGGGACAGGTGACAATCAGCCCCAGCATTTT. The full variable domain, its missing parts supplied by reference TRBV7-3 and TRBJ1-5, is GAGVSQTPSNKVTEKGKYVELRCDPISGHTALYWYRQSLGQGPEFLIYFQGTGAADDSGLPNDRFFAVRPEGSVSTLKIQRTERGDSAVYLCASSPNPGTGDNQPQHFGDGTRLSIL.

The chain recombines TRBV30 with TRBJ1-1; 7 bases align to TRBD1. Germline assignment: CDR1 GTSNPN and CDR2 SVGIG (reference sequence). The junction had 8 bases not matched to a gene; V was cut back by 4 bases and J by 0 bases. The CDR3 has 15 residues. CDR3: CAWTYRGPLNTEAFF. The DNA for the CDR3 is TGTGCCTGGACTTACAGGGGTCCCTTGAACACTGAAGCTTTCTTT.

CDR3: CAIYDPGQGGTDTQYF. CDR3 bases: TGTGCCATCTACGATCCGGGACAGGGTGGAACAGATACGCAGTATTTT. The genes are TRBV10-3 and TRBJ2-3; 9 nucleotides agree with TRBD1. V dropped 8 bases and J dropped 3; count of bases not matched to a gene: 12. Germline V CDR1 and CDR2: ENHRY, SYGVKD. The CDR3 consists of 16 residues.

The chain uses TRBV6-1 and TRBJ2-5; D unresolved. V dropped 0 bases and J dropped 2 bases, with 10 bases sitting between them. The CDR3 is 15 amino acids. CDR1 and CDR2 (germline): MNHNS, SASEGT. The CDR3: CASSEALGRQETQYF. The CDR3 nucleotides read TGTGCCAGCAGTGAAGCGCTAGGAAGGCAAGAGACCCAGTACTTC.

V usage is TRBV9 and J usage is TRBJ2-7, with 8 bases aligning to TRBD2. The V and J ends lost 0 bases and 5 bases, in that order; junction bases with no gene match: 7. The CDR3 runs 15 residues. Germline V gives CDR1 SGDLS, CDR2 YYNGEE. The CDR3 DNA reads TGTGCCAGCAGCGTAGGGCGGCGGGGGGACAACGAGCAGTACTTC. It yields the protein CASSVGRRGDNEQYF.

V gene TRBV12-3 or TRBV12-4 combines with J gene TRBJ1-3; D is uncertain. This CDR3 has 12 residues. Trimming took 5 bases from V and 4 from J, leaving 6 bases between them. CDR3 sequence: CASSPQGNTIYF. In DNA, the CDR3 is TGTGCCAGCAGTCCGCAGGGAAACACCATATATTTT.

The CDR3 nucleotides read TGTGCCAGCAGCTTAGCGGTCGGGGCGCCAACTAATGAAAAACTGTTTTTT. Amino acid sequence: CASSLAVGAPTNEKLFF. This chain connects TRBV7-9 to TRBJ1-4, with D tentatively TRBD1 (5 bases). With 0 bases removed from V and 0 bases from J, the gap between germline ends came to 11 bases. The CDR3 covers 17 residues. Germline CDR1 reads SEHNR; CDR2 reads FQNEAQ (reference sequence).

The genes are TRBV30 and TRBJ2-7, with 7 bases that match TRBD1. Germline lookup yields CDR1 GTSNPN and CDR2 SVGIG (reference sequence). After removal of 4 bases from V and 1 base from J, the junction contained 7 bases not matched to a gene. The CDR3 extends over 14 amino acids. For the CDR3, the DNA is TGTGCCTGGACCGGACAGGTGACGTCCTACGAGCAGTACTTC. This sequence encodes CAWTGQVTSYEQYF.

V gene TRBV7-3 combines with J gene TRBJ1-1; TRBD1 matches 7 bases. The CDR3 consists of 14 residues. Trimming took 2 bases from V and 6 from J; bases not matched to a gene: 6. Germline CDR1 SGHTA, CDR2 FQGTGA. CDR3 nucleotide sequence: TGTGCCAGCAGCTTAGACAGGGACGCCTCTGAAGCTTTCTTT. Protein: CASSLDRDASEAFF.

The gene calls are TRBV6-5 and TRBJ1-5; D call uncertain. Trimming removed 6 bases at V and 5 bases at J, with 17 bases between. The germline V gene encodes CDR1 MNHEY and CDR2 SVGAGI. The CDR3 runs to 15 residues. CDR3 amino acids: CASSHRENGYQPQHF. DNA for the CDR3: TGTGCCAGCAGCCACCGGGAAAACGGGTATCAGCCCCAGCATTTT.

The chain combines TRBV7-9 with TRBJ2-1; tentative D call: TRBD1 (6 bases). CDR3 length equals 16 residues. Germline V gene data show CDR1 as SEHNR and CDR2 as FQNEAQ (reference sequence). With 1 base removed from V and 6 bases from J, the gap between germline ends came to 16 bases. The CDR3 sequence: CASSLVAGGAFNEQFF. CDR3 DNA: TGTGCCAGCAGCTTAGTCGCTGGGGGCGCTTTCAATGAGCAGTTCTTC.

The V and J genes are TRBV10-3 and TRBJ2-6, with D perhaps TRBD1 (5 bases). With 5 bases removed from V and 3 bases from J, the gap between germline ends came to 20 bases. The length of the CDR3 is 18 residues. Per germline, CDR1 ENHRY and CDR2 SYGVKD. The CDR3 DNA sequence: TGTGCCATCAGTTCTCGGGCAGGGAAGGCGGATGGGGCCAACGTCCTGACTTTC. Translation: CAISSRAGKADGANVLTF.

The rearrangement joins TRBV7-8 to TRBJ1-6; D is unresolved. Germline V gives CDR1 SGHVS, CDR2 FQNEAQ. The CDR3 contains 15 residues. V dropped 5 bases and J dropped 7 bases, with 15 bases sitting between them. This chain's CDR3 is CASSRAGLENSPLHF. CDR3 in DNA: TGTGCCAGCAGCCGGGCGGGCCTCGAGAATTCACCCCTCCACTTT.

This sequence joins TRBV2 and TRBJ1-1; TRBD1 is a possible D gene (6 bases). The germline V gene has CDR1 SNHLY and CDR2 FYNNEI. V lost 5 bases to trimming and J lost 4 bases, with 14 bases between them. CDR3 length: 14 residues. Written as DNA, the CDR3 is TGTGCCAGCAGTACTGGGACACTGGGCACTGAAGCTTTCTTT. It yields the protein CASSTGTLGTEAFF.

The rearrangement uses TRBV30 and TRBJ1-2; D is ambiguous. The germline gives CDR1 GTSNPN, CDR2 SVGIG (reference sequence). The V and J ends lost 3 bases and 8 bases respectively, with 16 bases between them. This CDR3 contains 13 residues. The DNA of the CDR3 is TGTGCCTGGAGCCCCTTCAGGCAGCGAGGCTACACCTTC. As protein: CAWSPFRQRGYTF.

The J gene is TRBJ2-1, the V gene TRBV5-1; D is unclear. The CDR3 has 16 amino acids. V lost 0 bases and J lost 0, with 10 bases in between. Germline CDR1 SGHRS, CDR2 YFSETQ. This chain's CDR3 is CASSLGLPSSYNEQFF. The DNA for the CDR3 is TGCGCCAGCAGCTTGGGACTTCCGAGCTCCTACAATGAGCAGTTCTTC.